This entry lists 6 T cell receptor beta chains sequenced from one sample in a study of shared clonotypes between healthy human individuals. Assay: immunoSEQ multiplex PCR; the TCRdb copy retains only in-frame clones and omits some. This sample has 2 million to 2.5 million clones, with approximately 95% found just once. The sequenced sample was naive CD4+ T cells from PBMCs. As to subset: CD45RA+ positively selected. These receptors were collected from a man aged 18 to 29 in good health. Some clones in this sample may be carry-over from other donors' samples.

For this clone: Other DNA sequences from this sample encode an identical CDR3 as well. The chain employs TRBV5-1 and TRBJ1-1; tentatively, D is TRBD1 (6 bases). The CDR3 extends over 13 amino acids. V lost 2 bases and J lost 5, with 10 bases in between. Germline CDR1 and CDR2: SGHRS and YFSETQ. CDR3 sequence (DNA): TGCGCCAGCAGCTTACAGGGAGGGACTGAAGCTTTCTTT. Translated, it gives CASSLQGGTEAFF. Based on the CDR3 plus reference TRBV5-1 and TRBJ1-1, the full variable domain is KAGVTQTPRYLIKTRGQQVTLSCSPISGHRSVSWYQQTPGQGLQFLFEYFSETQRNKGNFPGRFSGRQFSNSRSEMNVSTLELGDSALYLCASSLQGGTEAFFGQGTRLTVV.

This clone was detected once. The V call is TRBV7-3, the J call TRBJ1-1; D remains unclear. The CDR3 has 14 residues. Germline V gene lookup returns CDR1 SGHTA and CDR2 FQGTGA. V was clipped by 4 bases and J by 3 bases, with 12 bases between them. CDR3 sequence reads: CASSSQGPHTEAFF. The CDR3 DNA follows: TGTGCCAGCAGCTCTCAAGGGCCACACACTGAAGCTTTCTTT.

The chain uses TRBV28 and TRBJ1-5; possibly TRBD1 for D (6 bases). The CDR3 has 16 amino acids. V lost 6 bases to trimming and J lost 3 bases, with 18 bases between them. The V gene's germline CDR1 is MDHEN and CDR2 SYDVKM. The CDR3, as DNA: TGTGCCAGCAGCTCCCCACGAGGGGGGATCAATCAGCCCCAGCATTTT. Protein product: CASSSPRGGINQPQHF. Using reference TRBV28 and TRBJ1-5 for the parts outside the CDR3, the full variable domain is DVKVTQSSRYLVKRTGEKVFLECVQDMDHENMFWYRQDPGLGLRLIYFSYDVKMKEKGDIPEGYSVSREKKERFSLILESASTNQTSMYLCASSSPRGGINQPQHFGDGTRLSIL.

Here the CDR3 DNA reads TGTGCCAGCAGCGTGATGGGGGGCTTAAACACTGAAGCTTTCTTT. This encodes CASSVMGGLNTEAFF. The rearrangement links TRBV9 to TRBJ1-1, with D maybe TRBD1 (6 bases). V was trimmed by 2 bases and J by 2 bases, leaving 13 bases between them. The CDR3 is 15 residues long. Germline loops: CDR1 SGDLS, CDR2 YYNGEE. Drawing the rest from reference TRBV9 and TRBJ1-1, the complete variable domain is DSGVTQTPKHLITATGQRVTLRCSPRSGDLSVYWYQQSLDQGLQFLIQYYNGEERAKGNILERFSAQQFPDLHSELNLSSLELGDSALYFCASSVMGGLNTEAFFGQGTRLTVV.

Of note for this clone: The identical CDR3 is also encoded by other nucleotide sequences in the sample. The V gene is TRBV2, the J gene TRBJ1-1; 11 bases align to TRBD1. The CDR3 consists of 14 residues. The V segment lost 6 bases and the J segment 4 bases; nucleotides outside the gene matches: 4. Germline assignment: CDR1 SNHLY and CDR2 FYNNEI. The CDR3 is CASRGQGGGTEAFF. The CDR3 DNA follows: TGTGCCAGCAGGGGACAGGGGGGGGGCACTGAAGCTTTCTTT.

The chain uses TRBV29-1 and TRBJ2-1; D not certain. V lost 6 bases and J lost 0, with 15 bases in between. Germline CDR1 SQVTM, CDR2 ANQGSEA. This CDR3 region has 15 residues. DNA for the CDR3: TGCAGCGTCCTCTCAAGCGAATACTCCTACAATGAGCAGTTCTTC. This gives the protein CSVLSSEYSYNEQFF.